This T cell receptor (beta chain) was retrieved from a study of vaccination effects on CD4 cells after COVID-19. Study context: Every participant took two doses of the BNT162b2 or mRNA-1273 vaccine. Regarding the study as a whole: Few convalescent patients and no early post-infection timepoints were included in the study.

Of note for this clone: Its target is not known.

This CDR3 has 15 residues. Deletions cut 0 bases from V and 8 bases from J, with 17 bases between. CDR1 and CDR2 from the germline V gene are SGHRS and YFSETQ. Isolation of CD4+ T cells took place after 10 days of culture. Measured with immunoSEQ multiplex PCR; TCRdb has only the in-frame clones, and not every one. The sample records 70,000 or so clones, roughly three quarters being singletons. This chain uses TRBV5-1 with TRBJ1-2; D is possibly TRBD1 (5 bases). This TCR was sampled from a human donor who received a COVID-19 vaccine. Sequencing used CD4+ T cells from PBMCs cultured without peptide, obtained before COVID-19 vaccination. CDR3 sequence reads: CASSLDQSHGGGYTF. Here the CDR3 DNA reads TGCGCCAGCAGCTTGGATCAGTCCCACGGGGGGGGCTACACCTTC.